This TCR beta chain was captured in a study of regulatory T cells in long-lasting Graves disease. In its sample, this clonotype was seen many times. The time point denotes: newly diagnosed GD, antithyroid drugs for less than 3 months. From RNA extracted from PBMCs, the TCR library was made. Construction of TCR beta libraries relied on iRepertoire HTBI primers and on Arm-PCR targeting CDR3 regions. Using its own MiXCR run on the multiplex PCR reads, TCRdb lists one record per CDR3 protein. The sample contains roughly 500,000 distinct CDR3 sequences, around 15% of which appear only once. In addition, the sample was reused for a study of T cells in Graves' hyperthyroidism and ophthalmopathy.

Sequencing was performed on peripheral blood mononuclear cells (PBMCs), taken at new diagnosis, from a patient treated with antithyroid drugs. The sequence came from a woman aged 45-59 years with Graves disease.

The CDR3 protein is CASSGRDREKDTQYF. CDR3 nucleotides: TGTGCCAGCAGTGGAAGAGACAGGGAAAAAGATACGCAGTATTTT. The chain links TRBV12-3 or TRBV12-4 to TRBJ2-3; 7 nucleotides line up with TRBD1. The CDR3 is made up of 15 amino acids. Trimming removed 5 bases from V and 5 bases from J; junction bases left unmatched: 10.